This T cell receptor (beta chain) was sequenced for a study of neurological immune-mediated disorders. Time point: technical triplicate 3. CDR3 size: 14 residues. The germline gives CDR1 SGHVS, CDR2 FQNEAQ. Study-wide points: None of the CDR3 amino acid sequences of expanded clones recurred across subjects, suggesting private repertoires in all groups.

cDNA was made by 5'RACE with 10-nucleotide random UMIs. Every sequencing run drew on 15-18 subjects and yielded over 170 million TCR-beta sequences. TCRdb itself ran the 5' RACE reads through MiXCR, one entry per CDR3 protein. The top ten hold less than 5% of the sample, which has some 47,000 distinct CDR3 sequences, roughly 21% seen once. This clonotype came up many times. Its cognate antigen is unknown. This may arise from a read error, as a much more abundant clone is one base away. Sequencing input: PBMCs. This receptor was identified in a man in his 60s with HTLV-1-associated myelopathy (HAM/TSP). The V gene is TRBV7-8, the J gene TRBJ2-3, with TRBD1 as a possible D gene (5 bases). Written as DNA, the CDR3 is TGTACCAGCAGTAGAAGGGGTGACACAGATACGCAGTATTTT. This encodes CTSSRRGDTDTQYF.